This paragraph covers one TCR beta chain sequence. Its recognized antigen is unknown. No base quality information exists; no much larger clone differs at one position. The data were obtained in a study of beta chain features in type 1 diabetes (dated by TCRdb to 2016 to 2018). Regarding the research as a whole: Mean age, gender distribution, total cell number and subset yield did not differ between patients and healthy donors. A total of about 100,000,000 sorted cells were examined across all samples, and RNA yield correlated strongly with the number of cells per subset. In the study, TCRB repertoires of sorted circulating CD4+ T cell subsets from recently diagnosed type 1 diabetes patients were compared with those of matched healthy donors. Regulatory and stem cell-like memory subsets were isolated from only 8 patients and roughly eight healthy donors, whereas naive and central memory subsets came from all 28 donors. Study-wide findings and limitations: Because small numbers of individuals were included in the HLA sub-analyses, any influence of HLA type on TCRB rearrangement was left unresolved. Patients with type 1 diabetes made fewer insertions and deleted more nucleotides at VDJ recombination sites, implying thymic rearrangement abnormalities. Shorter templates might be favored by PCR, yet because patient and control samples were amplified and corrected together, any such skew would affect both groups equally. Naive, central memory and regulatory TCRB repertoires appeared to be more similar among patients than among healthy donors. In all four CD4+ subsets, TCRB CDR3 length was moderately but significantly shorter in type 1 diabetes patients. Sequencing cDNA rather than genomic DNA could over-represent highly expressing activated cells, although activation and CD3 levels did not differ between groups.

The V and J ends are trimmed by 3 bases and 3 bases, leaving 7 bases between them. The CDR3 numbers 13 residues from cysteine through phenylalanine. Just CDR3 DNA is preserved here, 39 bases in frame from base 1. Reading the germline V gene gives CDR1 SGHVS and CDR2 FNYEAQ. The High Capacity cDNA Reverse Transcription Kit was used to reverse transcribe all of the isolated RNA, meaning that expressed TCRB transcripts were what got sequenced. Deep immunoSEQ sequencing was performed on naive, central memory and regulatory T cell samples, with an average of roughly 3.5 million total reads per sample. Sorted cells were lysed in RLT buffer, and RNA was extracted using DNase-treated RNeasy Micro or Mini kits according to cell number. Each cell subset was processed separately to prevent cross-contamination, with patient and healthy donor samples processed together. TCRB sequences were amplified from cDNA with the immunoSEQ multiplex PCR, producing 87-bp fragments spanning the CDR3 region. Sequencing of the amplicons was performed on the Illumina HiSeq platform. The authors' pipeline ran thus. Synthetic template baselines were used to correct PCR bias computationally, reads within Hamming distance 2 were collapsed together, and singletons that could not be merged were discarded. Reads were aligned against IMGT so that V, D and J genes, CDR3 length and insertions or deletions at six rearrangement sites could be assigned. Clonotype counts were normalized to sorted cell number within each subset before computing true diversity and Gini coefficients with the tcR R package. The overlap coefficient, calculated on TCRB nucleotide sequences, was used to quantify repertoire sharing. Out-of-frame TCRB sequences from naive cells were analyzed to stand in for the pre-selection repertoire. The table comes from immuneACCESS by way of TCRdb, which keeps in-frame sequences with V and J called. Part of the clones is missing from these tables; in studies checked, under half for an unresolved V gene and the rest for unknown reasons. Clone size and V and J calls were adopted from that table, with D and trimming inferred from the DNA. Recorded for this sample are approximately 340,000 clones; more than 13% of them occurred a single time. Approximately 0.019% of the sample is taken by the ten largest.

From each donor, a single peripheral blood sample of 95 to 150 mL on average was drawn into heparinised tubes. Using a panel that included CD45RO, CCR7, CD25, CD127, CD95 and CD27, naive, central memory, regulatory and stem cell-like memory CD4+ T cells were sorted on a BD FACSAria II. All sorted populations exceeded 95% purity. PBMCs were separated immediately by Lymphoprep density gradient centrifugation and were stained directly, without being cultured. Samples were stained and sorted in pairs, with one healthy donor and one patient per experiment, so that batch effects were minimized. The specimen sequenced was naive CD4+ T cells from blood. The sample's cell subset or site label, in plain terms: true naive CD4+ T cells. This TCR came from a woman aged 18-29 years in good health. The chain was built from TRBV7-6 and TRBJ2-3, with an unclear D gene assignment. The DNA sequence follows: TGTGCCAGCAGCTTCGGGTGGACAGATACGCAGTATTTT. This encodes CASSFGWTDTQYF.